These 21 T cell receptor beta chains were all obtained from the same sample, sequenced in a study of cytomegalovirus exposure and HLA in healthy donors. PCR involved 60 Vbeta and 13 Jbeta primers. Data came from immunoSEQ multiplex PCR; TCRdb stores just in-frame clones and leaves some out. Altogether some 110,000 clones are present, around two thirds being singletons, with the ten largest covering over 8.5%. Sequencing was carried out using PBMCs. The receptors come from a woman in her thirties or forties in good health and CMV-seropositive.

The chain has TRBV6-1 and TRBJ2-7; 10 bases map to TRBD2. V lost 6 bases and J lost 0; bases outside the gene matches: 5. Looked up from germline, CDR1 is MNHNS and CDR2 is SASEGT. The length of the CDR3 is 15 residues. CDR3 DNA: TGTGCCAGCAGCTTCAGCGGGAGGGACTCCTACGAGCAGTACTTC. It encodes CASSFSGRDSYEQYF.

CDR3 amino acids: CASSVWALLLTDTQYF. In nucleotides, the CDR3 is TGTGCCAGCAGCGTTTGGGCACTTCTTCTCACAGATACGCAGTATTTT. The chain has TRBV7-9 and TRBJ2-3; no clear D. Per the germline V gene, CDR1 is SEHNR and CDR2 is FQNEAQ (reference sequence). V was shortened by 5 bases and J by 2 bases, with 17 bases between the two germline ends. The CDR3 contains 16 residues.

The chain uses TRBV30 and TRBJ1-3; D not resolved. CDR1 GTSNPN and CDR2 SVGIG come from the germline V gene (reference sequence). The germline V and J ends were trimmed by 5 bases and 2 bases, with 16 bases remaining between them. This CDR3 spans 15 amino acids. The CDR3, as DNA: TGTGCCTGGGTGAACCCGGGGAAACCTGGAAACACCATATATTTT. It codes for CAWVNPGKPGNTIYF.

The chain employs TRBV4-3 and TRBJ2-7, with D possibly being TRBD2 (6 bases). V lost 4 bases, J lost 5 bases, and 15 bases lay in between. Per germline, CDR1 LGHNA and CDR2 YSLEER. The CDR3 is 14 residues long. The CDR3 DNA reads TGCGCCAGCAGCCCCCACCGGGACTTTCACGAGCAGTACTTC. It encodes CASSPHRDFHEQYF.

The genes are TRBV29-1 and TRBJ2-2; D unresolved. CDR3 length: 11 amino acids. From germline, CDR1 is SQVTM and CDR2 ANQGSEA. The germline V and J ends were trimmed by 4 bases and 5 bases, with 5 bases remaining between them. CDR3 region: CSVVRTGELFF. DNA of the CDR3: TGCAGCGTTGTGCGAACCGGGGAGCTGTTTTTT.

This clone came up once. The J gene is TRBJ2-1, the V gene TRBV7-9; D ambiguous. Germline V gene data show CDR1 as SEHNR and CDR2 as FQNEAQ (reference sequence). Trimming took 4 bases from V and 5 from J, leaving 15 bases between them. CDR3 length: 15 amino acids. CDR3: CASSSHMNNDNEQFF. CDR3 DNA: TGTGCCAGCAGCTCGCACATGAACAACGACAATGAGCAGTTCTTC.

This clone was counted a single time. This rearrangement joins TRBV19 to TRBJ2-2; D call uncertain. The germline V and J ends were trimmed by 0 bases and 3 bases, with 11 bases remaining between them. CDR1 and CDR2 (germline): LNHDA, SQIVND (reference sequence). The CDR3 extends over 16 amino acids. The DNA for the CDR3 is TGTGCCAGTAGTATAGATGTTAGCTCCGACACCGGGGAGCTGTTTTTT. Translation: CASSIDVSSDTGELFF.

The chain joins TRBV27 to TRBJ1-2; 9 nucleotides agree with TRBD1. After removal of 6 bases from V and 1 base from J, the junction contained 6 bases not matched to a gene. The V gene's germline CDR1 is MNHEY and CDR2 SMNVEV (reference sequence). This CDR3 is built from 15 residues. The CDR3 DNA is TGTGCCAGCAGCTCCCCGGGACAGGGTAACTATGGCTACACCTTC. Protein product: CASSSPGQGNYGYTF.

The CDR3 DNA is TGTGCCAGTAGTACAGGACAGGGGGCGGCTATTAGCAATCAGCCCCAGCATTTT. Translated, it gives CASSTGQGAAISNQPQHF. This rearrangement joins TRBV19 to TRBJ1-5; 11 nucleotides match TRBD1. V gave up 4 bases and J gave up 0 bases; unmatched junction bases: 8. Looked up from germline, CDR1 is LNHDA and CDR2 is SQIVND (reference sequence). This CDR3 contains 18 residues.

CDR3 in amino acids: CASSGQGPTDTQYF. CDR3 coding DNA: TGTGCCAGCTCCGGACAGGGACCGACAGATACGCAGTATTTT. This chain joins TRBV27 and TRBJ2-3, with TRBD1 matching over 8 bases. The germline V gene has CDR1 MNHEY and CDR2 SMNVEV (reference sequence). CDR3 length: 14 amino acids. J lost 3 bases, V lost 8 bases, and 7 bases had no gene match.

The V call is TRBV9, the J call TRBJ2-5; the match to TRBD2 covers 15 bases. V lost 4 bases to trimming and J lost 4 bases; unmatched junction nucleotides: 5. Germline CDR1 SGDLS, CDR2 YYNGEE. The CDR3 contains 16 residues. CDR3 DNA sequence: TGTGCCAGCAGCCCTCCGGGACTAGCGGGAGGAGAGACCCAGTACTTC. Its translation: CASSPPGLAGGETQYF.

The gene calls are TRBV28 and TRBJ2-7; TRBD1 aligns across 10 bases. This CDR3 is built from 18 residues. The V gene end was trimmed by 3 bases and the J gene end by 4 bases; junction bases not matched to a gene: 15. From germline, CDR1 is MDHEN and CDR2 SYDVKM. The CDR3 sequence: CASSFSGWGTGERYEQYF. The CDR3 region has the DNA TGTGCCAGCAGTTTCTCGGGGTGGGGGACAGGGGAACGATACGAGCAGTACTTC.

The V and J genes are TRBV5-1 and TRBJ2-1, with 7 bases fitting TRBD2. This CDR3 contains 13 residues. CDR1 is SGHRS and CDR2 is YFSETQ in the germline V gene. V lost 4 bases and J lost 5; bases outside the gene matches: 3. In DNA form, the CDR3 reads TGCGCCAGCAGCCCCGGGAGGCACAATGAGCAGTTCTTC. Its protein is CASSPGRHNEQFF. Full variable domain (outside the CDR3, taken from reference TRBV5-1 and TRBJ2-1): KAGVTQTPRYLIKTRGQQVTLSCSPISGHRSVSWYQQTPGQGLQFLFEYFSETQRNKGNFPGRFSGRQFSNSRSEMNVSTLELGDSALYLCASSPGRHNEQFFGPGTRLTVL.

The CDR3 here is CSSQDRATETQYF. The CDR3 DNA reads as TGCAGCAGCCAGGACAGGGCGACAGAGACCCAGTACTTC. This chain joins TRBV29-1 and TRBJ2-5, with 8 bases fitting TRBD1. The CDR3 length is 13 residues. J was trimmed by 4 bases and V by 8 bases; bases with no gene match: 9. CDR1 is SQVTM and CDR2 is ANQGSEA in the germline V gene.

V gene TRBV28 combines with J gene TRBJ2-7; TRBD1 is a possible D gene (6 bases). V shed 6 bases and J shed 3 bases, with 21 bases lying between them. CDR3 length: 16 amino acids. CDR1 MDHEN and CDR2 SYDVKM come from the germline V gene. CDR3 DNA: TGTGCCAGCAGCCCTATAACCAGGACAGCAATCTACGAGCAGTACTTC. Its protein is CASSPITRTAIYEQYF.

With respect to this clone: The junction and the germline gene differ at one end; a read error may be behind it. V is TRBV9 and J is TRBJ2-1; D might be TRBD1 (6 bases). The CDR3 spans 15 residues. The germline gives CDR1 SGDLS, CDR2 YYNGEE. Written as DNA, the CDR3 is TGTGCCAGCAGCGTAGCTCAGGGGCCAGGCAATCAGCAGTTCTTC. Translating gives CASSVAQGPGNQQFF.

The chain uses TRBV25-1 and TRBJ2-3; the D gene is possibly TRBD2 (5 bases). With 5 bases removed from V and 4 bases from J, the gap between germline ends came to 13 bases. This CDR3 spans 14 amino acids. Germline loops: CDR1 MGHDK, CDR2 SYGVNS. The CDR3 DNA follows: TGTGCCAGCAGTCGCGTGGGAGATGCAGATACGCAGTATTTT. Translation gives CASSRVGDADTQYF.

The chain couples TRBV11-2 to TRBJ1-6; TRBD1 might be the D (6 bases). Germline-derived CDR1 and CDR2 are SGHAT and FQNNGV. The CDR3 extends over 16 amino acids. The germline V and J ends were trimmed by 1 base and 6 bases, with 13 bases remaining between them. As DNA, the CDR3 is TGTGCCAGCAGCTTAGGTGATCGGGGGGCTAATTCACCCCTCCACTTT. Encoded protein: CASSLGDRGANSPLHF.

The gene calls are TRBV7-6 and TRBJ2-3; 7 nucleotides agree with TRBD2. V was pared by 1 base and J by 3 bases, with 4 bases of the junction left unmatched. The germline CDR1 and CDR2 sequences are SGHVS and FNYEAQ. This CDR3 spans 15 amino acids. CDR3 loop: CASSLVGGRTDTQYF. The DNA of the CDR3 is TGTGCCAGCAGCTTAGTTGGCGGGAGAACAGATACGCAGTATTTT.

The rearrangement links TRBV4-1 to TRBJ2-1; TRBD2 is a possible D gene (6 bases). CDR3 length equals 16 residues. Germline V gene lookup returns CDR1 MGHRA and CDR2 YSYEKL. The germline V and J ends were trimmed by 1 base and 3 bases, with 13 bases remaining between them. CDR3 residues: CASSQGVSGFYNEQFF. The CDR3 DNA sequence: TGCGCCAGCAGCCAAGGTGTTAGCGGTTTCTACAATGAGCAGTTCTTC.

The genes are TRBV4-3 and TRBJ1-4; no clear D gene. Per germline, CDR1 LGHNA and CDR2 YSLEER. This CDR3 has 15 residues. The germline V and J ends were trimmed by 0 bases and 6 bases, with 11 bases remaining between them. The CDR3 protein is CASSQDLAGDEKLFF. The CDR3 DNA is TGCGCCAGCAGCCAAGATTTGGCGGGAGATGAAAAACTGTTTTTT.